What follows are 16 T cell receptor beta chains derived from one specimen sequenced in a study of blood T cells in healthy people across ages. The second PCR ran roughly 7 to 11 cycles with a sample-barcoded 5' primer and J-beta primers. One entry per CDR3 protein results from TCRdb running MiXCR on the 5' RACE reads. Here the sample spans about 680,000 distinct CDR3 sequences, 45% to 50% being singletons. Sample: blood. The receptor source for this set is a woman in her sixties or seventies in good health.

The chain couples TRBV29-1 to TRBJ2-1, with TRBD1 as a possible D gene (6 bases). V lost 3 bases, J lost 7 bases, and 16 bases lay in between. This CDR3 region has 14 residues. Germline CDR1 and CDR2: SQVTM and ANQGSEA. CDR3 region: CSVDSATGTNEQFF. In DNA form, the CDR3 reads TGCAGCGTTGATTCGGCCACGGGGACAAATGAGCAGTTCTTC.

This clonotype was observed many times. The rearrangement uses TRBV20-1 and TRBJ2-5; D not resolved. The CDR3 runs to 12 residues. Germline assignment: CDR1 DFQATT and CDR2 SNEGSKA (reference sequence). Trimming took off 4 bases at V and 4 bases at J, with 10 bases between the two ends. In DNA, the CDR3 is TGCAGTGCTACGGACCGCGGAGAGACCCAGTACTTC. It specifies CSATDRGETQYF.

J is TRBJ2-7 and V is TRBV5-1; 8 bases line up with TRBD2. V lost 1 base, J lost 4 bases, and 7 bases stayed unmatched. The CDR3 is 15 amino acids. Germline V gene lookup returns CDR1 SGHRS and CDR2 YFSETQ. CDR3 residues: CASSLYREGTYEQYF. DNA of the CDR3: TGCGCCAGCAGCTTGTACCGGGAGGGCACGTACGAGCAGTACTTC.

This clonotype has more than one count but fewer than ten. The CDR3 protein is CSAPPGQPTSTDTQYF. The CDR3, as DNA: TGCAGTGCTCCTCCGGGACAGCCAACTAGCACAGATACGCAGTATTTT. V usage is TRBV20-1 and J usage is TRBJ2-3, with TRBD1 matching 7 bases. This CDR3 is 16 amino acids long. V trimming: 5 bases; J trimming: 0 bases; junction bases outside the gene matches: 11. Germline V CDR1 and CDR2: DFQATT, SNEGSKA (reference sequence).

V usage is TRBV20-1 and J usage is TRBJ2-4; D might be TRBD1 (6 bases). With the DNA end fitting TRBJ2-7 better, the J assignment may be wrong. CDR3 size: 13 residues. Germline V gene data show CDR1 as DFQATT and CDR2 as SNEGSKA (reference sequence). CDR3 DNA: TGCAGTGCTCCTCAAATACAGGGTAACGAGCAGTACTTC. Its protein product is CSAPQIQGNEQYF.

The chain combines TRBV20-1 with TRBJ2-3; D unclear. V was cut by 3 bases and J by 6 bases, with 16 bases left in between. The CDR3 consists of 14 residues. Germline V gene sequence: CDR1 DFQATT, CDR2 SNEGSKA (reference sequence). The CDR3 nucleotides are TGCAGTGCTAGGACCGGGCTTGATGGGGATACGCAGTATTTT. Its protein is CSARTGLDGDTQYF.

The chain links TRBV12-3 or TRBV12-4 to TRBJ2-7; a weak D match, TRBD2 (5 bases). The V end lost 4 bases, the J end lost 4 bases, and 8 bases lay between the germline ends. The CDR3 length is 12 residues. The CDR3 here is CASSWTDYEQYF. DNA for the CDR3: TGTGCCAGCAGTTGGACTGATTACGAGCAGTACTTC.

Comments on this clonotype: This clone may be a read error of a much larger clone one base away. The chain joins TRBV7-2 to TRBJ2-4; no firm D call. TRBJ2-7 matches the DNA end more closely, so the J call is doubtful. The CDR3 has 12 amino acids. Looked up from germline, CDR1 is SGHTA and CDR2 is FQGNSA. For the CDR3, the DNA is TGTGCCAGCAGCTTATTCGCCTACGAGCAGTACTTC. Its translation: CASSLFAYEQYF.

The CDR3 here is CASSPPVAGKSYEQYF. The CDR3 nucleotides read TGTGCCAGCTCACCACCGGTCGCAGGCAAATCCTACGAGCAGTACTTC. The chain links TRBV18 to TRBJ2-7; D remains unclear. V gave up 0 bases and J gave up 1 base, with 13 bases separating them. This CDR3 contains 16 residues. Germline V gene data show CDR1 as KGHSH and CDR2 as LQKENI.

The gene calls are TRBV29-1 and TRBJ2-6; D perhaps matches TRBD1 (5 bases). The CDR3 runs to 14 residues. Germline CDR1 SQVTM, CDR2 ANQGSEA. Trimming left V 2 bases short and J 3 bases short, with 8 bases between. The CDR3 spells CSVEPQVGANVLTF. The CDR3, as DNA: TGCAGCGTTGAACCACAGGTTGGGGCCAACGTCCTGACTTTC.

CDR3 residues: CASSALAGQGREQFF. The CDR3 DNA is TGTGCCAGCAGTGCACTAGCGGGACAGGGACGTGAGCAGTTCTTC. V and J are TRBV2 and TRBJ2-1; maybe TRBD2 (10 bases). Germline CDR1 is SNHLY and CDR2 is FYNNEI. Trimming shortened V by 4 bases and J by 9 bases, and 19 bases separated the two germline ends. The CDR3 runs to 15 residues.

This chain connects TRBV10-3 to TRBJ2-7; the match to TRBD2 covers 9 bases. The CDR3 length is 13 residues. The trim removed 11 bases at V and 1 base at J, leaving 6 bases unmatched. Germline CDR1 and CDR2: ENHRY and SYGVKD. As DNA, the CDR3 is TGTGCCGCCGGGCGGGAGGGATCCTACGAGCAGTACTTC. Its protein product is CAAGREGSYEQYF.

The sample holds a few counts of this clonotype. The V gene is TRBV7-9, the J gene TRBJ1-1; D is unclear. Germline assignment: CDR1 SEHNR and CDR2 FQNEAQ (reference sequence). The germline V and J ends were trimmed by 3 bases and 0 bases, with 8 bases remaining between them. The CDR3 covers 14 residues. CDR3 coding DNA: TGTGCCAGCAGCTTTACGTCCATGAACACTGAAGCTTTCTTT. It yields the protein CASSFTSMNTEAFF.

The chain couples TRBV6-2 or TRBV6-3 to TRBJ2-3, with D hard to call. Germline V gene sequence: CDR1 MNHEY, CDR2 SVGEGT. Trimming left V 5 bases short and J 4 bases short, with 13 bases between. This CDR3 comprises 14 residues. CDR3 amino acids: CASSPIDVPDTQYF. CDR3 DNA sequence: TGTGCCAGCAGTCCCATAGACGTTCCAGATACGCAGTATTTT.

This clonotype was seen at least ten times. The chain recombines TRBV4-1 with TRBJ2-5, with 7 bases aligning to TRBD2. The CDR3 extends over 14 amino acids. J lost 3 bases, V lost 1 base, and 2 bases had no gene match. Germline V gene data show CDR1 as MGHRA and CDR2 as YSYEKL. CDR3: CASSQGSGEETQYF. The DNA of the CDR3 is TGCGCCAGCAGCCAAGGAAGCGGGGAAGAGACCCAGTACTTC.

The CDR3 spells CASSPRLFSGSITDTQYF. Here the CDR3 DNA reads TGCGCCAGCAGCCCCCGACTTTTCAGCGGGAGTATAACAGATACGCAGTATTTT. The J gene is TRBJ2-3, the V gene TRBV4-3; 8 bases align to TRBD2. The CDR3 contains 18 residues. The V and J ends lost 4 bases and 3 bases, in that order; junction bases with no gene match: 15. Germline CDR1 is LGHNA and CDR2 is YSLEER.